This is a list of T cell receptor beta chains from one sample in a study of T cells after yellow fever vaccination. Using its own MiXCR run on the 5' RACE reads, TCRdb lists one record per CDR3 protein. The sample lists roughly 250,000 distinct CDR3 sequences; 10% to 15% were seen once. Sequencing was performed on CD4+ T cells sorted from PBMCs, taken 45 days after the yellow fever booster vaccination. The receptors originated from a man aged 30 to 39 who received the YFV17D yellow fever vaccine. CDR3s include the opening cysteine and the closing phenylalanine or tryptophan. A D gene is named only where the DNA matches it firmly. Rows give clone size only sometimes, using once, few, many, or a class for an expanded clone.

D gene	clone size	J gene	V gene	CDR3 DNA	CDR3 protein
.	few	TRBJ1-1	TRBV27	TGTGCCAGCAGATCCTTCGGGAGCGCAGCTTTCTTT	CASRSFGSAAFF
.	.	TRBJ2-5	TRBV7-7	TGTGCTAGCAGCACCACCCCCGGCGGCGAGACCCAGTACTTC	CASSTTPGGETQYF
TRBD2	.	TRBJ2-3	TRBV9	TGTGCCAGCAGCGCTGGAGGGACCGGGACTAGCGGGTGGGCCCTCACAGATACGCAGTATTTT	CASSAGGTGTSGWALTDTQYF
TRBD2	many	TRBJ2-1	TRBV20-1	TGCAGTGCGGAGAGACTAGCGGTTTTTGCTGTTGAGCAGTTCTTC	CSAERLAVFAVEQFF
TRBD2	.	TRBJ2-1	TRBV5-4	TGTGCCAGCAGCGAACCGAAGGCGAGCGGGAGTGGGCAGTTCTTC	CASSEPKASGSGQFF
.	few	TRBJ2-1	TRBV20-1	TGCAGTGCTTCACGAGAGGTGGAAGCGGTAAGCTCCTACAATGAGCAGTTCTTC	CSASREVEAVSSYNEQFF
.	.	TRBJ2-2	TRBV9	TGTGCCAGCAGCGGGAGGTCGAGGACCGGGGAGCTGTTTTTT	CASSGRSRTGELFF
TRBD2	few	TRBJ2-2	TRBV5-1	TGCGCCAGCAGCTGGGGACTAGCGGGAGTTACCGGGGAGCTGTTTTTT	CASSWGLAGVTGELFF
.	.	TRBJ2-4	TRBV6-2/TRBV6-3	TGTGCCAGCAGGGACGGACAAAAGGAAAACATTCAGTACTTC	CASRDGQKENIQYF
TRBD1	many	TRBJ2-6	TRBV6-5	TGTGCCAGCAGTTATAACAGGGGCTTGCCTGGGGCCAACGTCCTGACTTTC	CASSYNRGLPGANVLTF
.	.	TRBJ1-1	TRBV18	TGTGCCAGCTCACCCTGGGCAGTGAACACTGAAGCTTTCTTT	CASSPWAVNTEAFF
.	.	TRBJ2-3	TRBV12-3/TRBV12-4	TGTGCCAGCCTTTGGGGCGGCATGATTAGCACAGATACGCAGTATTTT	CASLWGGMISTDTQYF
.	.	TRBJ2-4	TRBV7-2	TGTGCCAGCAGCGCCTCGGGATACGGGAACATTCAGTACTTC	CASSASGYGNIQYF
TRBD1	.	TRBJ1-5	TRBV5-5	TGTGCCAGCAAACAGGGGTTAAGCAATCAGCCCCAGCATTTT	CASKQGLSNQPQHF
.	few	TRBJ2-7	TRBV6-5	TGTGCCAGCAGGCAGGGGAAATACGAGCAGTACTTC	CASRQGKYEQYF
TRBD1	few	TRBJ1-1	TRBV5-4	TGTGCCAGCAGCCCAAGACAGGGACCAAACACTGAAGCTTTCTTT	CASSPRQGPNTEAFF
.	.	TRBJ2-3	TRBV5-4	TGTGCCAGCAGCTTGGGAGAGACCGCAACAGATACGCAGTATTTT	CASSLGETATDTQYF
.	.	TRBJ1-2	TRBV4-3	TGCGCCAGCAGCCAAGAGGCCAGCCCAAAGGGTGGCTACACCTTC	CASSQEASPKGGYTF
TRBD2	.	TRBJ2-1	TRBV9	TGTGCCAGCAGCGTAGGGGGCGGGAGCCTCTACAATGAGCAGTTCTTC	CASSVGGGSLYNEQFF
.	.	TRBJ2-2	TRBV3-1	TGTGCCAGCAGCCAAGCCAGGGTCACCGGGGAGCTGTTTTTT	CASSQARVTGELFF
.	.	TRBJ2-3	TRBV20-1	TGCAGTGCTAGAAGACGGACAAGCACAGATACGCAGTATTTT	CSARRRTSTDTQYF
.	few	TRBJ2-5	TRBV7-2	TGTGCCAGCAGCCCACGGTTAGAGACCCAGTACTTC	CASSPRLETQYF
TRBD2	few	TRBJ2-7	TRBV20-1	TGCAGTCTAGCGGAACGGGCCACCTACGAGCAGTACTTC	CSLAERATYEQYF
.	few	TRBJ2-5	TRBV12-3/TRBV12-4	TGTGCCAGCAGGGACAGCTTAATCTTGGGGGAGACCCAGTACTTC	CASRDSLILGETQYF
TRBD2	once	TRBJ2-1	TRBV5-1	TGCGCCAGCACCCTTTCTGGGACTAGCGGGAGAGAAGAGCAGTTCTTC	CASTLSGTSGREEQFF
.	.	TRBJ2-3	TRBV29-1	TGCAGCGCCGCCCCAACAGCTACACATACGCAGTATTTT	CSAAPTATHTQYF
.	.	TRBJ2-3	TRBV20-1	TGCAGTGCCCACGGATCGACGACCCAGATTAGCACAGATACGCAGTATTTT	CSAHGSTTQISTDTQYF
.	few	TRBJ1-2	TRBV4-2	TGTGCCAGCAGCCCCGACCTCCGCTATGGCTACACCTTC	CASSPDLRYGYTF
.	.	TRBJ2-3	TRBV29-1	TGCAGCGTTCCCCCCGGCAACACAGATACGCAGTATTTT	CSVPPGNTDTQYF
TRBD2	.	TRBJ2-7	TRBV29-1	TGCAGCGTTGAAGAAAGGCTAGCGGGAGTGGGCGAGCAGTACTTC	CSVEERLAGVGEQYF
.	few	TRBJ2-7	TRBV4-2	TGTGCCAGCAGCGCTAGCCAGTCCGGTAAAGTCGAGCAGTACTTC	CASSASQSGKVEQYF
.	few	TRBJ1-1	TRBV24-1	TGTGCCACCAGTGCCCGGGACACGGTGAACACTGAAGCTTTCTTT	CATSARDTVNTEAFF
TRBD1	few	TRBJ2-7	TRBV7-2	TGTGCCAGCAGCTCCGTGACAGGGGACGGTGGATACGAGCAGTACTTC	CASSSVTGDGGYEQYF
.	.	TRBJ2-5	TRBV7-9	TGTGCCAGCAGCTTACTAGGGAGGTCTGTGGAGACCCAGTACTTC	CASSLLGRSVETQYF
.	many	TRBJ2-2	TRBV28	TGTGCCAGCAGGGATAGGACCGGGGAGCTGTTTTTT	CASRDRTGELFF
.	few	TRBJ2-7	TRBV12-3/TRBV12-4	TGTGCCAGCAGCCGAGAGGAGGGCTCCTACGAGCAGTACTTC	CASSREEGSYEQYF
TRBD1	few	TRBJ2-4	TRBV7-2	TGTGCCAGCAGCCCGGGGACAGGGGATGCCAAAAACATTCAGTACTTC	CASSPGTGDAKNIQYF
.	.	TRBJ2-2	TRBV4-3	TGCGCCAGCAGCCAAGGAGAGCGGAGAGCCGGGGAGCTGTTTTTT	CASSQGERRAGELFF
.	.	TRBJ2-6	TRBV10-2	TGCGCCAGCAGTTCCTACAGGGCCTCTGGGGCCAACGTCCTGACTTTC	CASSSYRASGANVLTF
.	many	TRBJ2-1	TRBV6-2/TRBV6-3	TGTGCCAGCACCAATTACAATGAGCAGTTCTTC	CASTNYNEQFF
.	.	TRBJ1-1	TRBV20-1	TGCAGTGCTAGACCCCAGAGGCTGAACACTGAAGCTTTCTTT	CSARPQRLNTEAFF
.	few	TRBJ2-1	TRBV3-1	TGTGCCAGCAGCCAGGAGGGGCGGACCTCCTACAATGAGCAGTTCTTC	CASSQEGRTSYNEQFF
.	few	TRBJ1-1	TRBV19	TGTGCCAGTAGTGACCGGGGACAAAGCCGGACTGAAGCTTTCTTT	CASSDRGQSRTEAFF
TRBD2	few	TRBJ2-5	TRBV5-1	TGCGCCAGCAGCTCCGGACTAGCGGGAGCAAAAGAGACCCAGTACTTC	CASSSGLAGAKETQYF
.	few	TRBJ2-5	TRBV6-2/TRBV6-3	TGTGCCAGCAGCTCCGGGTCACTAGTTAGGGGGCAAGAGACCCAGTACTTC	CASSSGSLVRGQETQYF
TRBD2	.	TRBJ2-1	TRBV23-1	TGCGCCAGCATCCGGGGCGGGAGAGGGACCTTCCGAAATGAGCAGTTCTTC	CASIRGGRGTFRNEQFF
.	.	TRBJ2-3	TRBV6-5	TGTGCCAGCAGTTACGAACCTCCCGGGATCCCAGATACGCAGTATTTT	CASSYEPPGIPDTQYF
.	few	TRBJ1-1	TRBV3-1	TGTGCCAGCAGCTTTCTCCTAGACGGGAACACTGAAGCTTTCTTT	CASSFLLDGNTEAFF
.	.	TRBJ2-2	TRBV7-3	TGTGCCAGCAGCTTTGGTGAGGGAGCGAACACCGGGGAGCTGTTTTTT	CASSFGEGANTGELFF
.	few	TRBJ2-7	TRBV6-2/TRBV6-3	TGTGCCAGCAGTTATTTCGCCGAGCAGTACTTC	CASSYFAEQYF
.	few	TRBJ2-7	TRBV20-1	TGCAGTGCTATACCACGGGAGTATTATTCCTACGAGCAGTACTTC	CSAIPREYYSYEQYF
.	.	TRBJ2-1	TRBV28	TGTGCCAGCCGGGAGCCCTACAATGAGCAGTTCTTC	CASREPYNEQFF
.	few	TRBJ1-3	TRBV20-1	TGCAGTGCTAGGGACCCGAGCTCTGGAAACACCATATATTTT	CSARDPSSGNTIYF
.	.	TRBJ2-1	TRBV20-1	TGCAGTGCTCCCGACCGGCCGGGAACTAACCCGGTCAATGAGCAGTTCTTC	CSAPDRPGTNPVNEQFF
.	few	TRBJ2-5	TRBV15	TGTGCCACCAGCAGAGAGTTCTTGGAGACCCAGTACTTC	CATSREFLETQYF